The 9 T cell receptor beta chains below all came from one sample that was sequenced in a study of cytomegalovirus exposure and HLA in healthy donors. 60 Vbeta and 13 Jbeta primers were used in PCR. Here immunoSEQ multiplex PCR was the method, and the copy in TCRdb shows in-frame clones only, minus some. Here the sample spans some 130,000 clones, about 74% being singletons. Sequenced material: PBMCs. These receptors all come from a man in his forties or fifties in good health and CMV-seronegative.

The J gene is TRBJ1-1, the V gene TRBV7-2; D not certain. Trimming removed 7 bases from V and 5 bases from J, with 11 bases in between. CDR3 length equals 12 residues. The germline V gene has CDR1 SGHTA and CDR2 FQGNSA. CDR3: CASTRVGTEAFF. DNA of the CDR3: TGTGCCAGCACCCGAGTCGGGACTGAAGCTTTCTTT.

The rearrangement links TRBV25-1 to TRBJ2-1; 8 bases match TRBD2. Trimming at V came to 3 bases and at J to 7 bases, leaving 11 bases not matched to a gene. The V gene's germline CDR1 is MGHDK and CDR2 SYGVNS. The CDR3 is 16 amino acids. Here the CDR3 reads CASSDSSAGGVNEQFF. The CDR3 DNA is TGTGCCAGCAGTGATAGTTCGGCGGGGGGCGTAAATGAGCAGTTCTTC.

The chain joins TRBV7-3 to TRBJ2-1, with D possibly being TRBD2 (5 bases). CDR1 SGHTA and CDR2 FQGTGA come from the germline V gene. The CDR3 covers 17 residues. V dropped 1 base and J dropped 0 bases, with 13 bases sitting between them. CDR3 sequence: CASSLMGAPSSYNEQFF. The DNA for the CDR3 is TGTGCCAGCAGCTTAATGGGAGCCCCAAGCTCCTACAATGAGCAGTTCTTC.

This chain connects TRBV25-1 to TRBJ2-5, with D possibly matching TRBD1 (6 bases). This CDR3 is built from 15 residues. V was clipped by 3 bases and J by 5 bases, with 16 bases between them. Germline V gene data show CDR1 as MGHDK and CDR2 as SYGVNS. The CDR3 spells CASSDTGKVEETQYF. The CDR3, as DNA: TGTGCCAGCAGTGATACAGGGAAAGTCGAGGAGACCCAGTACTTC.

This clone was seen only a few times. V usage is TRBV9 and J usage is TRBJ1-1; D not certain. The CDR3 consists of 13 residues. Per germline, CDR1 SGDLS and CDR2 YYNGEE. Trimming took 0 bases from V and 3 from J, leaving 6 bases between them. The CDR3 spells CASSVGTHTEAFF. The CDR3 DNA reads TGTGCCAGCAGCGTAGGTACTCACACTGAAGCTTTCTTT.

V is TRBV7-3 and J is TRBJ2-1; tentative D call: TRBD2 (5 bases). Germline V gene sequence: CDR1 SGHTA, CDR2 FQGTGA. This CDR3 comprises 14 residues. Trimming left V 0 bases short and J 10 bases short, with 13 bases between. The CDR3 coding sequence is TGTGCCAGCAGCTTAACCGGCCCCACTAGGGAGCAGTTCTTC. The encoded protein is CASSLTGPTREQFF.

The rearrangement uses TRBV7-3 and TRBJ1-1, with 9 positions matching TRBD1. This CDR3 comprises 15 residues. Trimming cost V 4 bases and J 3 bases; bases outside gene matches: 6. Germline V gene data show CDR1 as SGHTA and CDR2 as FQGTGA. CDR3 nucleotide sequence: TGTGCCAGCAGCTCGTTGGGACAGGGAGACACTGAAGCTTTCTTT. Amino acids: CASSSLGQGDTEAFF.

The chain links TRBV6-5 to TRBJ2-1; 9 bases map to TRBD1. CDR1 is MNHEY and CDR2 is SVGAGI in the germline V gene. V gave up 3 bases and J gave up 6 bases; unmatched junction bases: 9. The CDR3 covers 16 residues. Here the CDR3 DNA reads TGTGCCAGCAGTTATGAACCCGGGACAGGGCGCAATGAGCAGTTCTTC. This encodes CASSYEPGTGRNEQFF.

DNA for the CDR3: TGTGCCAGTAGTAGCCCGGGGGTATCTGGAAACACCATATATTTT. This translates into CASSSPGVSGNTIYF. V usage is TRBV19 and J usage is TRBJ1-3, with D maybe TRBD1 (5 bases). This CDR3 comprises 15 residues. V was clipped by 4 bases and J by 1 base, with 11 bases between them. Per the germline V gene, CDR1 is LNHDA and CDR2 is SQIVND (reference sequence).